In its sample, the clone carrying this T cell receptor (beta chain) was seen once. Its specificity is unknown. This entry is derived from a study of cytomegalovirus exposure and HLA in healthy donors. Study conclusions and caveats: Reports showed the classifier diagnosing cytomegalovirus status with high specificity and sensitivity. Donor immune exposure was known only as CMV serostatus. An assumption of roughly uniform sequencing depth across donors underlay the presence/absence analyses.

Vbeta (60) and Jbeta (13) primers were used in the PCR. Data came from immunoSEQ multiplex PCR; TCRdb stores just in-frame clones and leaves some out. The sample lists about 170,000 clones; about 75% were seen once. CDR3 length: 14 residues. V gave up 5 bases and J gave up 2 bases, with 13 bases separating them. Germline CDR1 and CDR2: SGHAT and FQNNGV. The material sequenced was PBMCs. The J gene is TRBJ2-7, the V gene TRBV11-2; D is perhaps TRBD2 (5 bases). This TCR derives from a woman aged 45 to 65 in good health and CMV-seropositive. This CDR3 reads CASSLIRGPYEQYF. In DNA, the CDR3 is TGTGCCAGCAGCCTAATCAGAGGGCCCTACGAGCAGTACTTC.